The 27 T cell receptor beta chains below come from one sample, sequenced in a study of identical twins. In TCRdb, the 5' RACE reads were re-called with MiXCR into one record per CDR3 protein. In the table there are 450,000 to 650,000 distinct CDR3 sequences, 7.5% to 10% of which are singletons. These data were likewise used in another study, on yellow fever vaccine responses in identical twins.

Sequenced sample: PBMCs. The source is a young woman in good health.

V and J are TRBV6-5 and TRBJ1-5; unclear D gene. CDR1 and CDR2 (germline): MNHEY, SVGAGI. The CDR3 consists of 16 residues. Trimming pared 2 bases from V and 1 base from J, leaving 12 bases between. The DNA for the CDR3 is TGTGCCAGCAGTTACATGGCTTCGCTAAGCAATCAGCCCCAGCATTTT. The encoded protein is CASSYMASLSNQPQHF.

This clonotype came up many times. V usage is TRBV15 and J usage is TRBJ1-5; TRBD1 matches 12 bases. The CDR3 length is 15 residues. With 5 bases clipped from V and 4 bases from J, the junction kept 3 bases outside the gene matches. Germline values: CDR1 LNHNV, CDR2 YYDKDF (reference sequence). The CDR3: CATSRDRGPNQPQHF. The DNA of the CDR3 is TGTGCCACCAGCCGGGACAGGGGGCCGAATCAGCCCCAGCATTTT.

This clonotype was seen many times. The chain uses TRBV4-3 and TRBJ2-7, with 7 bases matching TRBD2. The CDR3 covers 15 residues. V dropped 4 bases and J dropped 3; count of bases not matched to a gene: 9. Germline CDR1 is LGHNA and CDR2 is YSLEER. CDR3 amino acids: CASSPGELANYEQYF. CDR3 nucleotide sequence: TGCGCCAGCAGCCCAGGCGAACTAGCGAACTACGAGCAGTACTTC.

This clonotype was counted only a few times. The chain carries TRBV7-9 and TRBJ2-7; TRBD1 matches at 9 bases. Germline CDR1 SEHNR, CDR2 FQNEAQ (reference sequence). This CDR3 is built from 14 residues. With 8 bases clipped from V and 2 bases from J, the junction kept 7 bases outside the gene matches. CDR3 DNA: TGTGCCAGCGGAACAGGGGGCGCCGCCTACGAGCAGTACTTC. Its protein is CASGTGGAAYEQYF.

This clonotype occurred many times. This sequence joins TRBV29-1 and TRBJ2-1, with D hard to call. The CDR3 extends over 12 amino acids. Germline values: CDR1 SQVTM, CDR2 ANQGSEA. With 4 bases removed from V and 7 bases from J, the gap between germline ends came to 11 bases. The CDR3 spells CSVGRRANEQFF. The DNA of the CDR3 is TGCAGCGTTGGTCGAAGAGCTAATGAGCAGTTCTTC.

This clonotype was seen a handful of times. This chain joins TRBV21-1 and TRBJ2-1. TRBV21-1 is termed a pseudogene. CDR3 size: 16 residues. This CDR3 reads CASSNGGRSSYNEQFF. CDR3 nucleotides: TGTGCCAGCAGCAATGGTGGCAGGAGCTCCTACAATGAGCAGTTCTTC.

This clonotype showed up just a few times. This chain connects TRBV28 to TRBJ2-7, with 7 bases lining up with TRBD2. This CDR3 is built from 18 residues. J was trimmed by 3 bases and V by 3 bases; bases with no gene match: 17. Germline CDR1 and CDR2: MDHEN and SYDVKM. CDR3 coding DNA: TGTGCCAGCAGTTTGAGAGGGCAAGCGGGGCCCCCTATCTACGAGCAGTACTTC. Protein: CASSLRGQAGPPIYEQYF.

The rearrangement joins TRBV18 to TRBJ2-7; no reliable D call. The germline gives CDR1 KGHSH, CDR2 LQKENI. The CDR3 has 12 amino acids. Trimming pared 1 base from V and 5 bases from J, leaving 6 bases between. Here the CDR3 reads CASSPLGNEQYF. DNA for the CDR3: TGTGCCAGCTCACCACTAGGCAACGAGCAGTACTTC.

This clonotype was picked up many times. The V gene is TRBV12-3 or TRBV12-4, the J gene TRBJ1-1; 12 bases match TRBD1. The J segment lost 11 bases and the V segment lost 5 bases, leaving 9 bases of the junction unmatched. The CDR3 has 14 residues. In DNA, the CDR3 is TGTGCCAGCAGTAAGGTGGGACAGGGGGCTGGGGCTTTCTTT. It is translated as CASSKVGQGAGAFF.

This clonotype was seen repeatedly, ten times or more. CDR3 sequence: CASGRDNSPLHF. The CDR3 region has the DNA TGTGCCAGCGGCAGGGATAATTCACCCCTCCACTTT. The V gene is TRBV12-3 or TRBV12-4, the J gene TRBJ1-6; possibly TRBD1 for D (5 bases). The V and J ends lost 8 bases and 5 bases respectively, with 7 bases between them. The CDR3 loop spans 12 amino acids.

CDR3 DNA sequence: TGTGCCAGCAGCTTGTCTCCGGACTATGGCTACACCTTC. Translated: CASSLSPDYGYTF. The gene calls are TRBV5-4 and TRBJ1-2; unclear D gene. Germline V gene sequence: CDR1 SGHNT, CDR2 YYREEE (reference sequence). The CDR3 extends over 13 amino acids. V lost 1 base, J lost 3 bases, and 7 bases lay in between.

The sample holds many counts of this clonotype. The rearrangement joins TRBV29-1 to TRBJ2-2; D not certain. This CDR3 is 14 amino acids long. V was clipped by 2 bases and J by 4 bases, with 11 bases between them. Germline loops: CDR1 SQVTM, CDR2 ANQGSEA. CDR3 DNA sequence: TGCAGCGTTGAAAGATTAGACCTCACCGGGGAGCTGTTTTTT. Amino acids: CSVERLDLTGELFF.

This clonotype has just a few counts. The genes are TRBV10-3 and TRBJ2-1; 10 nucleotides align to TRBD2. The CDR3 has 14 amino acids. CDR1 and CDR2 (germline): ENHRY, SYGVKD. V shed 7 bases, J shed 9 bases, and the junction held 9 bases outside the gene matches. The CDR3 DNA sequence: TGTGCCATCACTCCACTAGCGGGAATTGGTGAGCAGTTCTTC. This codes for CAITPLAGIGEQFF.

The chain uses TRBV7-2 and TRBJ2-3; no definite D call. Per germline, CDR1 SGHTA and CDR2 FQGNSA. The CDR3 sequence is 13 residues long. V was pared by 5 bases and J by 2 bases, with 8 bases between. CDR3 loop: CASSVRLTDTQYF. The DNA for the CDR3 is TGTGCCAGCAGCGTGCGTCTCACAGATACGCAGTATTTT.

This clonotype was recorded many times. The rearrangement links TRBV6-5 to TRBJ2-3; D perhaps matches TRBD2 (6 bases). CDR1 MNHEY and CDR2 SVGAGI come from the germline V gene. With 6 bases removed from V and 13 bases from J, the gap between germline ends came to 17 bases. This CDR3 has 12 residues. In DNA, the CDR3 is TGTGCCAGCAGCCCCCCCACGGGGGACGAGTATTTT. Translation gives CASSPPTGDEYF.

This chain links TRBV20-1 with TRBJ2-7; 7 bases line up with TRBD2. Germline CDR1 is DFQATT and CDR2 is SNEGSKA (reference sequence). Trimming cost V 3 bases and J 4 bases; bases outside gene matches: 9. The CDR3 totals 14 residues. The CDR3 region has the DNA TGCAGTGCTAGGGGGCGGGAGAGCGGGTACGAGCAGTACTTC. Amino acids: CSARGRESGYEQYF.

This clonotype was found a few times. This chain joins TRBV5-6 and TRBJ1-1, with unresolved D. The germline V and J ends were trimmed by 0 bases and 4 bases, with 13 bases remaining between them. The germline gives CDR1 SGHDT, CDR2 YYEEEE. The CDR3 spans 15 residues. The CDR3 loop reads CASSLVSGLSTEAFF. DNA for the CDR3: TGTGCCAGCAGCTTGGTCTCCGGGCTGAGCACTGAAGCTTTCTTT.

The CDR3 nucleotides are TGTGCCAGCAGTGAAGTAGGGCAGAGTAGGCACAATGAGCAGTTCTTC. Amino acids: CASSEVGQSRHNEQFF. The chain carries TRBV25-1 and TRBJ2-1; D unresolved. This CDR3 spans 16 amino acids. CDR1 and CDR2 (germline): MGHDK, SYGVNS. The ends were cut back, 2 bases at V and 5 bases at J, with 16 bases in the middle.

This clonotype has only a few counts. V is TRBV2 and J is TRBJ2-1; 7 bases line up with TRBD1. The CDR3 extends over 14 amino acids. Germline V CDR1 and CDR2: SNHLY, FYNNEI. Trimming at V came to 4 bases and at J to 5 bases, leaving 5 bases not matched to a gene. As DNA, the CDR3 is TGTGCCAGCAGTGGAGACAGGGCCGACAATGAGCAGTTCTTC. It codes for CASSGDRADNEQFF.

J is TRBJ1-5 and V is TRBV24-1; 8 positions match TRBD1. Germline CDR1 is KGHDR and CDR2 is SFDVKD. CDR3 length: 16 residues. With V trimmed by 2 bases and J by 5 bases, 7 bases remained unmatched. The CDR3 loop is CATSDSRTGKHQPQHF. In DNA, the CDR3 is TGTGCCACCAGTGATTCCCGGACAGGGAAGCATCAGCCCCAGCATTTT.

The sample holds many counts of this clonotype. The CDR3 region has the DNA TGTGCCATCAGTGAGAGTTCCGGGACCAGCACAGATACGCAGTATTTT. This gives the protein CAISESSGTSTDTQYF. The chain carries TRBV10-3 and TRBJ2-3, with D perhaps TRBD1 or TRBD2 (5 bases each). CDR1 is ENHRY and CDR2 is SYGVKD in the germline V gene. Trimming left V 2 bases short and J 0 bases short, with 12 bases between. This CDR3 has 16 residues.

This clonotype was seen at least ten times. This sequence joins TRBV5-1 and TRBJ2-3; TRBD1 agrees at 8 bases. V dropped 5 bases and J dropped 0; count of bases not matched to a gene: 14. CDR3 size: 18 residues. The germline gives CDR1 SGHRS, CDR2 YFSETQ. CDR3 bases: TGCGCCAGCAGGGCCCGTGGACAGGGTGAGACAAGCACAGATACGCAGTATTTT. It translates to CASRARGQGETSTDTQYF.

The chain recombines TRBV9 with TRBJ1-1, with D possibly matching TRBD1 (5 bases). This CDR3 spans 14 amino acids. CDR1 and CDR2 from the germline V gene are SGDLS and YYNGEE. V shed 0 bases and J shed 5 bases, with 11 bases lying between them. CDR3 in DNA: TGTGCCAGCAGCGTAGCGCCAGGGAGGACTGAAGCTTTCTTT. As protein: CASSVAPGRTEAFF.

The CDR3 loop reads CSVGQGPNTIYF. The CDR3 DNA follows: TGCAGCGTGGGACAGGGGCCAAACACCATATATTTT. This sequence joins TRBV29-1 and TRBJ1-3; 10 bases match TRBD1. Germline V gene lookup returns CDR1 SQVTM and CDR2 ANQGSEA. The CDR3 extends over 12 amino acids. V dropped 6 bases and J dropped 6; count of bases not matched to a gene: 2.

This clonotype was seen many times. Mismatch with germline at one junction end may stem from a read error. The CDR3, as DNA: TGCAGCGGGGTGGAATCCACAGATACGCAGTATTTT. It encodes CSGVESTDTQYF. The V and J genes are TRBV12-3 or TRBV12-4 and TRBJ2-3, with 7 nucleotides matching TRBD2. The CDR3 extends over 12 amino acids.

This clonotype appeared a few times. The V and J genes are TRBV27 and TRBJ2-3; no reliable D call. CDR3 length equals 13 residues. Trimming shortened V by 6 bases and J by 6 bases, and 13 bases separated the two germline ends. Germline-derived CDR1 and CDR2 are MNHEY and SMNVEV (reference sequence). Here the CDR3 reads CASRDLRRDTQYF. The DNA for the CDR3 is TGTGCCAGCAGAGACCTACGGCGGGATACGCAGTATTTT.

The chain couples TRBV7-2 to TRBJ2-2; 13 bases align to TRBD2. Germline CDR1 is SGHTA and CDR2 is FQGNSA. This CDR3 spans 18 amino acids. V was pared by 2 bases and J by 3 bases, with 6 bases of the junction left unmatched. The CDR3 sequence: CASSLTLAGGPDTGELFF. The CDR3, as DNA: TGTGCCAGCAGCTTAACACTAGCGGGAGGGCCCGACACCGGGGAGCTGTTTTTT. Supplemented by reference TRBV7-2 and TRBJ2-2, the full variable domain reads GAGVSQSPSNKVTEKGKDVELRCDPISGHTALYWYRQSLGQGLEFLIYFQGNSAPDKSGLPSDRFSAERTGGSVSTLTIQRTQQEDSAVYLCASSLTLAGGPDTGELFFGEGSRLTVL.